The 18 T cell receptor beta chains in this list originate from one sample, sequenced in a study of human T cells and chemical hapten exposure. TCRdb analysed the RACE reads with MiXCR anew, one entry per CDR3 protein. The sample lists some 190,000 distinct CDR3 sequences; about 20% were seen once. Time point meaning: patch test 1, 2 weeks after DPC sensitization. Documented treatment: therapeutic diphenylcyclopropenone sensitization with weekly scalp DPC. Sequenced here: whole blood, sampled in connection with sensitization to the hapten diphenylcyclopropenone (DPC). These receptor sequences come from a woman aged 50 to 60 with alopecia areata. Some clones in this sample may be carry-over from other donors' samples.

There are a few counts of this clonotype. The chain combines TRBV11-2 with TRBJ1-2; no definite D call. V shed 5 bases and J shed 8 bases, with 21 bases lying between them. CDR1 and CDR2 (germline): SGHAT, FQNNGV. The CDR3 has 15 amino acids. The DNA for the CDR3 is TGTGCCAGCAGCCCCTTTCTGGGTGTTGATCGCGGCTACACCTTC. This encodes CASSPFLGVDRGYTF. Looking up the rest from reference TRBV11-2 and TRBJ1-2 gives the full variable domain: EAGVAQSPRYKIIEKRQSVAFWCNPISGHATLYWYQQILGQGPKLLIQFQNNGVVDDSQLPKDRFSAERLKGVDSTLKIQPAKLEDSAVYLCASSPFLGVDRGYTFGSGTRLTVV.

This chain uses TRBV3-1 with TRBJ2-7; D unclear. Germline lookup yields CDR1 LGHDT and CDR2 YNNKEL (reference sequence). The V end was cut by 2 bases, the J end by 2 bases, with 10 bases between. The CDR3 is 14 amino acids. The CDR3 DNA sequence: TGTGCCAGCAGCCAAAGAACGGCTACCTACGAGCAGTACTTC. It translates to CASSQRTATYEQYF.

This chain joins TRBV7-2 and TRBJ2-7; TRBD2 matches 9 bases. The V gene end was trimmed by 5 bases and the J gene end by 4 bases; junction bases not matched to a gene: 9. CDR1 is SGHTA and CDR2 is FQGNSA in the germline V gene. The CDR3 is 15 residues long. The CDR3 DNA is TGTGCCAGCAGCCTAGTAGCGGGAGTGGTATACGAGCAGTACTTC. Its translation: CASSLVAGVVYEQYF.

The table lists this clonotype with many counts. This sequence joins TRBV20-1 and TRBJ1-5; D unclear. The CDR3 contains 13 residues. Germline V gene sequence: CDR1 DFQATT, CDR2 SNEGSKA (reference sequence). Trimming cost V 3 bases and J 1 base, with 7 bases left between them. CDR3 sequence: CSARTGSNQPQHF. CDR3 DNA sequence: TGCAGTGCTAGGACCGGAAGCAATCAGCCCCAGCATTTT.

The gene calls are TRBV20-1 and TRBJ2-3; D is ambiguous. Deletions cut 1 base from V and 0 bases from J, with 8 bases between. Germline V lookup: CDR1 DFQATT, CDR2 SNEGSKA (reference sequence). This CDR3 spans 14 amino acids. In DNA, the CDR3 is TGCAGTGCTAGAGGATTGATAAGCACAGATACGCAGTATTTT. Residues: CSARGLISTDTQYF.

In its sample, this clonotype was seen a few times. This chain uses TRBV7-6 with TRBJ2-7, with 10 bases matching TRBD2. In germline, CDR1 is SGHVS, CDR2 FNYEAQ. Losses at the gene ends were 4 bases for V and 7 bases for J; bases not matched to a gene: 19. This CDR3 has 18 amino acids. For the CDR3, the DNA is TGTGCCAGCAGCTCCTCGACTAGCGGGTCCGCATGGGATAGGGAGCAGTACTTC. Translating gives CASSSSTSGSAWDREQYF.

This clonotype was counted between two and nine times. This chain uses TRBV20-1 with TRBJ1-5; D is uncertain. This CDR3 has 13 amino acids. V was pared by 1 base and J by 6 bases, with 10 bases between. Germline V gene data show CDR1 as DFQATT and CDR2 as SNEGSKA (reference sequence). The CDR3, as DNA: TGCAGTGCTAGAGCCGGGGTAGGTCAGCCCCAGCATTTT. This codes for CSARAGVGQPQHF.

The gene calls are TRBV20-1 and TRBJ2-1, with 9 nucleotides matching TRBD2. The germline V gene encodes CDR1 DFQATT and CDR2 SNEGSKA (reference sequence). The CDR3 length is 15 residues. The J segment lost 4 bases and the V segment lost 6 bases, leaving 10 bases of the junction unmatched. The chain's CDR3 is CSALPLTSGYNEQFF. CDR3 nucleotides: TGCAGTGCCCTCCCGTTGACTAGCGGTTACAATGAGCAGTTCTTC.

V and J are TRBV30 and TRBJ1-4; a weak D match, TRBD1 (5 bases). Trimming cost V 0 bases and J 5 bases, with 7 bases left between them. CDR3 length: 13 amino acids. CDR1 and CDR2 (germline): GTSNPN, SVGIG (reference sequence). CDR3 sequence reads: CAWSVKGNEKLFF. The CDR3 DNA reads TGTGCCTGGAGTGTAAAGGGGAATGAAAAACTGTTTTTT.

This clonotype was counted only a few times. The chain carries TRBV5-1 and TRBJ2-7, with TRBD2 matching over 8 bases. From germline, CDR1 is SGHRS and CDR2 YFSETQ. With 3 bases clipped from V and 6 bases from J, the junction kept 8 bases outside the gene matches. CDR3 length: 14 residues. In DNA form, the CDR3 reads TGCGCCAGCAGCTCAGGTGCTACTAGCGGCGAGCAGTACTTC. Protein: CASSSGATSGEQYF. The full variable domain, in which reference TRBV5-1 and TRBJ2-7 provide the parts outside the CDR3, is KAGVTQTPRYLIKTRGQQVTLSCSPISGHRSVSWYQQTPGQGLQFLFEYFSETQRNKGNFPGRFSGRQFSNSRSEMNVSTLELGDSALYLCASSSGATSGEQYFGPGTRLTVT.

The J gene is TRBJ2-5, the V gene TRBV7-6, with D perhaps TRBD2 (5 bases). Trimming took 5 bases from V and 1 from J, leaving 11 bases between them. The CDR3 totals 14 residues. The V gene's germline CDR1 is SGHVS and CDR2 FNYEAQ. The CDR3 DNA sequence: TGTGCCAGCAGCCCGGTCGGGGTCCAAGAGACCCAGTACTTC. Its translation is CASSPVGVQETQYF.

This clonotype was seen a few times. V and J are TRBV20-1 and TRBJ2-3; D unclear. There are 11 residues in the CDR3. Germline V gene data show CDR1 as DFQATT and CDR2 as SNEGSKA (reference sequence). V gave up 5 bases and J gave up 7 bases, with 10 bases separating them. The CDR3 spells CSAWTINTQYF. Written as DNA, the CDR3 is TGCAGTGCTTGGACCATCAATACGCAGTATTTT.

This clonotype was seen at least ten times. The chain employs TRBV10-3 and TRBJ1-2, with TRBD1 as a possible D gene (6 bases). Germline V gene lookup returns CDR1 ENHRY and CDR2 SYGVKD. This CDR3 is 11 amino acids long. Trimming stripped 10 bases from V and 6 bases from J, with 12 bases between. The CDR3 loop is CATQGSDGYTF. CDR3 DNA: TGTGCCACCCAGGGGTCGGATGGCTACACCTTC.

Points on this clonotype: This clone may be a read error of a much larger clone one base away. The chain is built from TRBV6-6 and TRBJ2-3; 11 positions agree with TRBD2. CDR1 MNHNY and CDR2 SVGAGI come from the germline V gene (reference sequence). Losses at the gene ends were 6 bases for V and 2 bases for J; bases not matched to a gene: 1. This CDR3 has 14 amino acids. CDR3 region: CASRLAGVTDTQYF. In DNA, the CDR3 is TGTGCCAGCAGACTAGCGGGAGTCACAGATACGCAGTATTTT.

This clonotype was counted a few times. The chain has TRBV10-3 and TRBJ2-7; TRBD1 matches at 8 bases. Germline V gene sequence: CDR1 ENHRY, CDR2 SYGVKD. Losses at the gene ends were 2 bases for V and 2 bases for J; bases not matched to a gene: 2. CDR3 length equals 14 residues. The CDR3 region is CAISEEQGAYEQYF. As DNA, the CDR3 is TGTGCCATCAGTGAGGAACAGGGGGCCTACGAGCAGTACTTC.

V gene TRBV11-2 combines with J gene TRBJ2-3; no clear D gene. CDR3 size: 15 residues. From germline, CDR1 is SGHAT and CDR2 FQNNGV. Trimming took off 0 bases at V and 2 bases at J, with 9 bases between the two ends. The CDR3 sequence is CASSLDTPTTDTQYF. DNA for the CDR3: TGTGCCAGCAGCTTAGATACACCAACCACAGATACGCAGTATTTT.

In nucleotides, the CDR3 is TGCGCCAGCAGCTTGGACTATTCCCCTGAAGCTTTCTTT. Translated: CASSLDYSPEAFF. This sequence joins TRBV5-1 and TRBJ1-1; D unclear. Trimming removed 0 bases at V and 6 bases at J, with 9 bases between. CDR3 length: 13 amino acids. CDR1 is SGHRS, CDR2 YFSETQ, per germline.

The chain recombines TRBV12-3 or TRBV12-4 with TRBJ1-1; D is possibly TRBD1 (5 bases). There are 14 residues in the CDR3. Trimming removed 11 bases at V and 0 bases at J, with 16 bases between. This CDR3 is CASWGGDLNTEAFF. The CDR3, as DNA: TGTGCCTCATGGGGGGGAGACTTGAACACTGAAGCTTTCTTT.